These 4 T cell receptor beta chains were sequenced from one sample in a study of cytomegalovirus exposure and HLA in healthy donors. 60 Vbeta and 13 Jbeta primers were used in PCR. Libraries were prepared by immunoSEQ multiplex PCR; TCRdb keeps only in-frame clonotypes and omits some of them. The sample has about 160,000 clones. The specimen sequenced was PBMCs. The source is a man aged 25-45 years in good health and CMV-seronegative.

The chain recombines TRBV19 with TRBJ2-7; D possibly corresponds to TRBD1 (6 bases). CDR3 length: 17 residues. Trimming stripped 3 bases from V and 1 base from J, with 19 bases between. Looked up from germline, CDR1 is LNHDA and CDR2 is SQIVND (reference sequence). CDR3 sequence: CASSIGRGRTLSYEQYF. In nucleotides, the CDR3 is TGTGCCAGTAGTATTGGCAGGGGACGGACCCTATCCTACGAGCAGTACTTC.

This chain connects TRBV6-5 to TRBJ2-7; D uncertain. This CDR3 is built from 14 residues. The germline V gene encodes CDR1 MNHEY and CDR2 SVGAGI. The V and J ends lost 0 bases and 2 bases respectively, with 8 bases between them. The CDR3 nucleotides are TGTGCCAGCAGTTACTCACAATTTGCCTACGAGCAGTACTTC. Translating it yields CASSYSQFAYEQYF.

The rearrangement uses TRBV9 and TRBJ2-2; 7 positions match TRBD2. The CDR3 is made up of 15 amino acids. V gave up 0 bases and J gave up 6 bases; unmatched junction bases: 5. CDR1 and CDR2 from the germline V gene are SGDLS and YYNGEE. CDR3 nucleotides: TGTGCCAGCAGCGTAGGCGGGCGGGAGTCCGGGGAGCTGTTTTTT. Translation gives CASSVGGRESGELFF.

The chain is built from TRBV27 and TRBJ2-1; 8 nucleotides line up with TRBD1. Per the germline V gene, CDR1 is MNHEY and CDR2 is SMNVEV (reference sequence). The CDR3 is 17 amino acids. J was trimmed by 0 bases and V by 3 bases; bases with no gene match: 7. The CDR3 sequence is CASSFLQGASSYNEQFF. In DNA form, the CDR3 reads TGTGCCAGCAGTTTCCTTCAGGGGGCGAGCTCCTACAATGAGCAGTTCTTC.